This T cell receptor beta chain was sequenced for a study of regulatory T cells in long-lasting Graves disease. Time point in this sample: newly diagnosed GD, antithyroid drugs for less than 3 months. After RNA was extracted from PBMCs, the TCR library was made from it. This clonotype was seen repeatedly, ten times or more. Arm-PCR of CDR3 regions with iRepertoire HTBI primers generated TCR beta libraries. As handled by the study authors: Looking across samples, the authors found some 60 TRBV and some 13 TRBJ segments. TCRdb redid the calling of the multiplex PCR reads with MiXCR, one entry per CDR3 protein. None of the V and J calls come from the authors' own analysis; TCRdb made them. The table lists a few hundred thousand distinct CDR3 sequences, 16% of them singletons, with 20% to 25% in the top ten. A further study also used this sample, focusing on T cells in Graves' hyperthyroidism and ophthalmopathy. That paper adds: Blood samples included most of the expanded thyroid clonotypes exceeding 0.001. Ophthalmopathy was separated from stable hyperthyroidism by a 13 V-J model.

This TCR was sampled from a woman younger than 30 with Graves disease. Sequencing was performed on peripheral blood mononuclear cells (PBMCs), taken at new diagnosis, from a patient treated with antithyroid drugs.

This chain's CDR3 is CASSTTTSGWQVTQYF. CDR3 DNA: TGTGCCAGCAGCACTACCACTAGCGGTTGGCAGGTAACGCAGTATTTT. V usage is TRBV3-1 and J usage is TRBJ2-3; 8 positions agree with TRBD2. Trimming took 5 bases from V and 9 from J; bases not matched to a gene: 16. This CDR3 comprises 16 residues. Germline V gene data show CDR1 as LGHDT and CDR2 as YNNKEL (reference sequence).